These T cell receptor beta chains were read from a single sample in a study of T-cell reconstitution after alpha-beta-depleted transplantation in children. One entry per CDR3 protein results from TCRdb running MiXCR on the PCR reads. The sample has just over 950,000 distinct CDR3 sequences, roughly 29% seen once; the top ten hold more than 25%. The specimen was PBMCs, mostly from graft donor cells, collected 360 days after TCRalphabeta/CD19-depleted stem cell transplant. All receptors come from a boy in the first two years of life who had a stem cell transplant for SCID, so the T cells may come from the graft donor. Each CDR3 is given with its conserved first and last residue. The D gene is left open where the match is weak. For some rows the clone size is stated as once, few or many, or as a class when expanded; others skip it.

j_call | d_call | v_call | clone_size | cdr3_nt | cdr3_aa
TRBJ2-7 | TRBD1 | TRBV29-1 | NA | TGCAGCGTTGAAAGGGGGGACAGGGGGCTATCCGAGCAGTACTTC | CSVERGDRGLSEQYF
TRBJ2-4 | NA | TRBV27 | NA | TGTGCCAGCAGTTTATTAGACCCAGCGCTCGGGTACGGCAAAAACATTCAGTACTTC | CASSLLDPALGYGKNIQYF
TRBJ2-5 | NA | TRBV12-3/TRBV12-4 | few | TGTGCCAGCAGAGAAAGGGAGGTCGTGGAGACCCAGTACTTC | CASREREVVETQYF
TRBJ1-1 | NA | TRBV28 | NA | TGTGCCAGCAAGTTCCTCCCCCGGGGGGAGACTTTCTTT | CASKFLPRGETFF
TRBJ2-3 | TRBD2 | TRBV4-1 | NA | TGCGCCAGCAGCCATTACGGGAGGGGCCAGGGAGATACGCAGTATTTT | CASSHYGRGQGDTQYF
TRBJ1-1 | TRBD1 | TRBV28 | NA | TGTGCCAGCAGTTTACCAGGGGGCACGGGGAACACTGAAGCTTTCTTT | CASSLPGGTGNTEAFF
TRBJ2-2 | NA | TRBV5-1 | NA | TGCGCCAGCAGCTTGGGGCGGGGACCCATTAACACCGGGGAGCTGTTTTTT | CASSLGRGPINTGELFF
TRBJ2-2 | NA | TRBV27 | NA | TGTGCCAGCAGTCCCCACCTCACCGGGGAGCTGTTTTTT | CASSPHLTGELFF
TRBJ1-3 | NA | TRBV9 | few | TGTGCCAGCAGCCCTTCAGTGCCGTCTGGAAACACCATATATTTT | CASSPSVPSGNTIYF
TRBJ2-1 | TRBD2 | TRBV7-2 | few | TGTGCCAGCAGCTTACCGTACGAGGGACTAGCGGGGTCCCGAGGGCAGTTCTTC | CASSLPYEGLAGSRGQFF
TRBJ1-1 | NA | TRBV13 | NA | TGTGCCAGCAGCTCCGAGTTCGGGGGCGCTGAAGCTTTCTTT | CASSSEFGGAEAFF
TRBJ2-7 | TRBD1 | TRBV5-8 | NA | TGTGCCAGCAGCTCCAGGGGGTGGGATTGGGACTACGAGCAGTACTTC | CASSSRGWDWDYEQYF
TRBJ2-1 | TRBD1 | TRBV5-1 | NA | TGCGCCAGCAGCTTGGGACAGGGCCGAATCAATGAGCAGTTCTTC | CASSLGQGRINEQFF
TRBJ2-1 | NA | TRBV15 | NA | TGTGCCACCAGCAGAGATCGTATGGGACTTTACAATGAGCAGTTCTTC | CATSRDRMGLYNEQFF
TRBJ2-6 | TRBD1 | TRBV5-1 | NA | TGCGCCAGCAGCCCCCGTGGGACAGGGATCTCTGGGGCCAACGTCCTGACTTTC | CASSPRGTGISGANVLTF
TRBJ2-7 | TRBD1 | TRBV11-2 | many | TGTGCCAGCAGCCATTATCACAGGGGCAACTACGAGCAGTACTTC | CASSHYHRGNYEQYF
TRBJ2-2 | TRBD2 | TRBV7-3 | NA | TGTGCCAGCAGCGCCGGACTAGCGGCCACCGGGGAGCTGTTTTTT | CASSAGLAATGELFF
TRBJ2-3 | TRBD2 | TRBV15 | NA | TGTGCCACCAGCGCCTTCCCGGGACTAGCGGGAGATACGCAGTATTTT | CATSAFPGLAGDTQYF
TRBJ2-7 | TRBD1 | TRBV27 | NA | TGTGCCAGCAGAACCCCGGGACAGGCGGGCGAGCAGTACTTC | CASRTPGQAGEQYF
TRBJ2-5 | NA | TRBV28 | few | TGTGCCAGCAGTTTGAAACAGGTTCAGGAGGGACAAGAGACCCAGTACTTC | CASSLKQVQEGQETQYF
TRBJ2-5 | NA | TRBV11-2 | NA | TGTGCCAGCAGCTCCTCTCAGGGATCGGGAGAGACCCAGTACTTC | CASSSSQGSGETQYF
TRBJ2-6 | NA | TRBV6-2/TRBV6-3 | NA | TGTGCCAGCAGTTACTCATACAACAGGGATCCGTGGGGTCGCAGAGACGTCCTGACTTTC | CASSYSYNRDPWGRRDVLTF
TRBJ2-1 | NA | TRBV20-1 | NA | TGCAGTACCAGCGGGCTGAGCTCCTACAATGAGCAGTTCTTC | CSTSGLSSYNEQFF
TRBJ2-1 | TRBD2 | TRBV5-1 | NA | TGCGCCAGCAGCTTTAGCGGGGCGTCCTACAATGAGCAGTTCTTC | CASSFSGASYNEQFF
TRBJ1-1 | TRBD1 | TRBV12-3/TRBV12-4 | once | TGTGCCAGCAGTGCCGAACAGGGGGCCACTGAAGCTTTCTTT | CASSAEQGATEAFF
TRBJ2-7 | TRBD1 | TRBV20-1 | NA | TGCAGTGCTAGATCGCCGGGACAGGGGACGTACGAGCAGTACTTC | CSARSPGQGTYEQYF
TRBJ2-5 | NA | TRBV12-3/TRBV12-4 | few | TGTGCCAGCAGTTTCGGGTGGCAAGAGACCCAGTACTTC | CASSFGWQETQYF
TRBJ1-2 | NA | TRBV20-1 | NA | TGCAGTGCTAGAACAGCCAGGCAGGGTGGCTACACCTTC | CSARTARQGGYTF
TRBJ2-7 | NA | TRBV5-1 | NA | TGCGCCAGCAGCTTTGATCCAACCGGCTACCACGAGCAGTACTTC | CASSFDPTGYHEQYF
TRBJ2-1 | TRBD1 | TRBV5-1 | once | TGCGCCAGCAGCCCGGAGACAGGGCCGGGTTACAATGAGCAGTTCTTC | CASSPETGPGYNEQFF
TRBJ2-4 | TRBD2 | TRBV12-3/TRBV12-4 | few | TGTGCCAGCAGTTTAGCGTTCGGACTAGCGGGGGGCCAACTCAAAAACATTCAGTACTTC | CASSLAFGLAGGQLKNIQYF
TRBJ2-5 | NA | TRBV5-1 | few | TGCGCCAGCAGCGGGGGACTGAAAGAGACCCAGTACTTC | CASSGGLKETQYF
TRBJ2-5 | NA | TRBV20-1 | NA | TGCAGTGCTAGACAACGGGGGTACCAAGAGACCCAGTACTTC | CSARQRGYQETQYF
TRBJ2-2 | TRBD2 | TRBV20-1 | NA | TGCAGTGCTAGTGGGACTAGCGGGGACACCGGGGAGCTGTTTTTT | CSASGTSGDTGELFF
TRBJ2-7 | NA | TRBV13 | NA | TGTGCCAGCAGCTTAGAAGGGGCCGGGACTTACGAGCAGTACTTC | CASSLEGAGTYEQYF
TRBJ2-7 | TRBD1 | TRBV20-1 | few | TGCAGTGCTAGAGCTGGGACAGCCGCTACCTACGAGCAGTACTTC | CSARAGTAATYEQYF
TRBJ2-3 | TRBD1 | TRBV7-2 | NA | TGTGCCAGCAGCTTAGCACAGGGGATCGTGGATACGCAGTATTTT | CASSLAQGIVDTQYF
TRBJ2-3 | NA | TRBV5-1 | NA | TGCGCCAGCAGCGCCGGACCAGACACAGATACGCAGTATTTT | CASSAGPDTDTQYF
TRBJ2-7 | NA | TRBV29-1 | few | TGCAGCGTTGGGCCCTCCTACGAGCAGTACTTC | CSVGPSYEQYF
TRBJ2-7 | TRBD1 | TRBV5-6 | NA | TGTGCCAGCAGCTTGAGAGGGGGCGACGAGCAGTACTTC | CASSLRGGDEQYF
TRBJ2-7 | TRBD1 | TRBV6-1 | NA | TGTGCCAGCAGCCGGCGGACAGGGAGCGAGCAGTACTTC | CASSRRTGSEQYF
TRBJ2-7 | NA | TRBV29-1 | few | TGCAGCGTTGGGGGGCAGGAGCAGTACTTC | CSVGGQEQYF
TRBJ2-3 | NA | TRBV7-9 | many | TGTGCCAGCAGCGCCGGGACACCTCGCACAGATACGCAGTATTTT | CASSAGTPRTDTQYF
TRBJ2-1 | NA | TRBV21-1 | once | TGTGCCAGCAGCAAAGAGTACGGGGACAGTGGCTACAATGAGCAGTTCTTC | CASSKEYGDSGYNEQFF
TRBJ2-2 | NA | TRBV20-1 | few | TGCAGTGCTGCAACTGGGGCAGGGGAGCTGTTTTTT | CSAATGAGELFF
TRBJ1-4 | TRBD1 | TRBV28 | few | TGTGCCAGCAGTAGACAGGGGTCAACTAATGAAAAACTGTTTTTT | CASSRQGSTNEKLFF
TRBJ2-7 | TRBD2 | TRBV20-1 | NA | TGCAGTGCTAGTGAGAGGGAGGGCCGCACCTACGAGCAGTACTTC | CSASEREGRTYEQYF
TRBJ2-3 | NA | TRBV29-1 | NA | TGCAGCGTTGCTTGGACTCGGGTCGATACGCAGTATTTT | CSVAWTRVDTQYF
TRBJ1-1 | TRBD1 | TRBV13 | NA | TGTGCCAGCAGCTCACAGGGGGAGGAGACTGAAGCTTTCTTT | CASSSQGEETEAFF
TRBJ2-5 | NA | TRBV20-1 | NA | TGCAGTGGGGTGGGTTACCAAGAGACCCAGTACTTC | CSGVGYQETQYF
TRBJ2-7 | TRBD2 | TRBV3-1 | few | TGTGCCAGCAGTCGCGTAGCGGGGGGACTGGCCTACGAGCAGTACTTC | CASSRVAGGLAYEQYF
TRBJ2-3 | TRBD1 | TRBV6-5 | few | TGTGCCAGCAGTTACCGGTCGACAGGGGGGTCGGATACGCAGTATTTT | CASSYRSTGGSDTQYF
TRBJ2-2 | NA | TRBV29-1 | few | TGCAGCGTTGGGGGCAGGCCCCAGGGTGGGGAGCTGTTTTTT | CSVGGRPQGGELFF
TRBJ1-2 | NA | TRBV2 | NA | TGTGCCAGCAGTGAAGGCGGGGCCAATAACTATGGCTACACCTTC | CASSEGGANNYGYTF
TRBJ1-6 | NA | TRBV6-1 | NA | TGTGCCAGCAGCCGTCTCGCGATTTCACCCCTCCACTTT | CASSRLAISPLHF